Listed here is a single T cell receptor (beta chain). Its cognate antigen is unknown. This specimen comes from a study of naive CD8 T cells in extremely preterm neonates. Study results and caveats: Compared with older groups, preterm CDR3s were shorter, with fewer N additions and less trimming.

V lost 2 bases and J lost 2, with 11 bases in between. The germline V gene encodes CDR1 SGDLS and CDR2 YYNGEE. The CDR3 covers 14 residues. Here immunoSEQ multiplex PCR was the method, and the copy in TCRdb shows in-frame clones only, minus some. The table records about 5,100 clones, under 99% of them present only once. Peripheral blood came from healthy roughly 16-56 month-old surgical children and healthy nonsmoking adults. The receptor comes from a human donor in good health. J is TRBJ2-7 and V is TRBV9; D is possibly TRBD2 (6 bases). Sample: naive CD8+ T cells from blood. CDR3 bases: TGTGCCAGCAGCGTTGGGACGGGAGCCTACGAGCAGTACTTC. This gives the protein CASSVGTGAYEQYF.